The source of this TCR beta chain is a study of shared clonotypes between healthy human individuals. In the study overall: CD4 naive and memory got three plates each, CD8 naive two, CD8 memory one.

Terminally differentiated effector memory CD45RA+ cells were left out of the naive CD8 fraction, which was CD45RO-negative and positively selected for CCR7. Donors were healthy HIV-negative adults without recently reported acute infections or vaccinations. Germline CDR1 SGHVS, CDR2 FQNEAQ. Trimming removed 3 bases at V and 0 bases at J, with 9 bases between. The CDR3 has 15 amino acids. Per the authors' pipeline: Quality scores were absent from the junction-only immunoSEQ sequences, so filtering differed. Produced via immunoSEQ multiplex PCR; TCRdb's table is partial and in-frame only. V and J calls and clone size are copied from that table; D and trimming were computed from the DNA. The sample consists of around 2,000,000 clones, just under 95% of them appearing once. Study observations and caveats: All-four-donor shared clonotypes had higher generation probabilities than non-shared clonotypes did.

In regard to this clone: Its antigen is currently unknown.

The chain employs TRBV7-8 and TRBJ1-5; D call uncertain. Sequencing was performed on naive CD8+ T cells sorted from blood. The sequence came from a man between 18 and 35 years old in good health. Here the CDR3 reads CASSFGLPSNQPQHF. In DNA, the CDR3 is TGTGCCAGCAGCTTTGGTCTCCCTAGCAATCAGCCCCAGCATTTT.